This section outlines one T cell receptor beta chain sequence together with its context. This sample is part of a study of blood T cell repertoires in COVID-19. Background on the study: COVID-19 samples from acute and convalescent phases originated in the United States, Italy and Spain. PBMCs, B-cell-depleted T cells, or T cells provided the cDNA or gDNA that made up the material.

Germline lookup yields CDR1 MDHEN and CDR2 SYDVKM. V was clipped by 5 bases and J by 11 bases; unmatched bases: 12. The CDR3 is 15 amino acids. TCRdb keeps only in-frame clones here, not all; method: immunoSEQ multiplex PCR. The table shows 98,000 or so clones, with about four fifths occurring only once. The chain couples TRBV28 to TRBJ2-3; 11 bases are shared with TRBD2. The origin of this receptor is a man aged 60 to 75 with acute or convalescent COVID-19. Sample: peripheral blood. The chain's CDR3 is CASSLTSGTIIKQYF. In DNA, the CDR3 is TGTGCCAGCAGTCTGACTAGCGGGACGATTATAAAGCAGTATTTT.